This TCR beta chain was documented in a study of T cells in women clearing cervical HPV infection. Findings and caveats of the study: CIN3+ cases had significantly higher TCR repertoire richness than controls, but evenness did not differ. Cases and controls were distinguished at AUC over 0.75 by richness and V genes.

TCRdb's copy holds only in-frame clones and misses some; the assay was immunoSEQ multiplex PCR. Here the sample table reports more than 30,000 clones. Remarks on this clone: The antigen remains undetermined. The read finishes 3 residues shy of the CDR3 end, and the germline J gene is used to complete it.

The CDR3 sequence is 15 residues long. Germline CDR1 SEHNR, CDR2 FQNEAQ (reference sequence). The V gene end was trimmed by 1 base and the J gene end by 4 bases; junction bases not matched to a gene: 6. Dot-blot hybridization genotyped cervical HPV amplified with MY09/MY11 PCR. V gene TRBV7-9 combines with J gene TRBJ2-7; 8 nucleotides line up with TRBD1. The clonotype originates from a woman between 18 and 69 years old with a cervical HPV16 infection that either progressed to CIN3+ or cleared (not recorded which). The sample consisted of blood buffy coat. CDR3 sequence: CASSLVPDREYEQYF. CDR3 bases read: TGTGCCAGCAGCTTAGTCCCGGACAGGGAATACGAG.